The 12 T cell receptor beta chains presented below share a single source sample, sequenced in a study of CXCR3-negative and CXCR3-positive naive CD8 T cells. Points from the study as a whole: TRB CDR3s were more hydrophobic in CXCR3-positive than in CXCR3-negative naive cells.

All TRB cDNA libraries came from 5' RACE performed with UMI labels. TCRdb re-called the 5' RACE reads and shows each CDR3 protein once, DNA omitted. Its clone listing holds some 150,000 distinct CDR3 sequences. These receptors have no identified antigens. Sequenced sample: naive CXCR3+ CD8+ T cells from blood. Subset specified: CD45RO-CCR7+CD27+CD95- naive CD8+ T cells expressing CXCR3 (TNR3+). The origin of the receptors is a human donor in good health. Some clones in this sample may be carry-over from other donors' samples.

The chain is built from TRBV15 and TRBJ2-7; TCRdb returns TRBD2, unconfirmable since there is no DNA. Per the germline V gene, CDR1 is LNHNV and CDR2 is YYDKDF (reference sequence). There are 14 residues in the CDR3. CDR3 sequence reads: CATSRGGLAGEQYF.

The rearrangement uses TRBV28 and TRBJ1-1; the TCRdb call, TRBD1, lacks DNA for checking. CDR3 length: 14 amino acids. Germline V lookup: CDR1 MDHEN, CDR2 SYDVKM. The CDR3 spells CASSLWGGNTEAFF.

The V and J genes are TRBV19 and TRBJ2-1; TCRdb returns TRBD2, unconfirmable since there is no DNA. The V gene's germline CDR1 is LNHDA and CDR2 SQIVND (reference sequence). The CDR3 loop spans 13 amino acids. The CDR3 loop reads CASGLAGYNEQFF.

This chain uses TRBV10-1 with TRBJ1-1; TCRdb's D call, TRBD1, is unchecked because there is no DNA. Germline V gene lookup returns CDR1 WNHNN and CDR2 SYGVQD (reference sequence). There are 19 residues in the CDR3. CDR3 residues: CASSDEPPSGPLMNTDAFF.

The chain employs TRBV2 and TRBJ2-3; TCRdb selects TRBD2, and the lack of DNA leaves this call unchecked. The CDR3 is 13 amino acids. The germline CDR1 and CDR2 sequences are SNHLY and FYNNEI. The CDR3 loop reads CASRSTSGDTQYF.

This sequence joins TRBV6-6 and TRBJ2-7; TCRdb indicates TRBD1, and absent DNA this call remains unverified. Germline CDR1 is MNHNY and CDR2 is SVGAGI (reference sequence). The CDR3 covers 14 residues. CDR3 sequence reads: CASSSWRQGYEQYF.

The chain carries TRBV4-2 and TRBJ1-5; TCRdb gives TRBD1 as the D gene, but with no DNA this cannot be confirmed. Germline assignment: CDR1 LGHNA and CDR2 YNFKEQ. The CDR3 contains 15 residues. This chain's CDR3 is CASSQDDGGNQPQHF.

The gene calls are TRBV2 and TRBJ2-7; TCRdb's D call of TRBD1 is untestable without DNA. The CDR3 consists of 15 residues. Per the germline V gene, CDR1 is SNHLY and CDR2 is FYNNEI. The CDR3 protein is CASSEWDSISYEQYF.

The chain couples TRBV5-1 to TRBJ2-7; TCRdb's D call, TRBD2, is unchecked because there is no DNA. Germline CDR1 and CDR2: SGHRS and YFSETQ. The CDR3 is 15 amino acids. CDR3: CASSARDSNIHEQYF.

The V and J genes are TRBV7-8 and TRBJ2-1; TCRdb gives TRBD1 as the D gene, but with no DNA this cannot be confirmed. Germline V CDR1 and CDR2: SGHVS, FQNEAQ. The CDR3 length is 13 residues. CDR3 protein: CASSTPLESEQFF.

J is TRBJ2-5 and V is TRBV7-2; TCRdb calls TRBD2, which cannot be checked without DNA. Germline V gene lookup returns CDR1 SGHTA and CDR2 FQGNSA. The CDR3 runs to 16 residues. This CDR3 reads CASSYRLAGVAETQYF.

The V gene is TRBV7-8, the J gene TRBJ2-7; the D call of TRBD1 rests on TCRdb alone, since no DNA is present to check it. Germline V gene lookup returns CDR1 SGHVS and CDR2 FQNEAQ. The CDR3 is made up of 16 amino acids. CDR3 loop: CASSLEGSGDRGEQYF. Looking up the rest from reference TRBV7-8 and TRBJ2-7 gives the full variable domain: GAGVSQSPRYKVAKRGQDVALRCDPISGHVSLFWYQQALGQGPEFLTYFQNEAQLDKSGLPSDRFFAERPEGSVSTLKIQRTQQEDSAVYLCASSLEGSGDRGEQYFGPGTRLTVT.